This entry lists 20 T cell receptor beta chains sequenced from one sample in a study of T cell responses to AZD1222 COVID-19 vaccine. Only in-frame clones appear in the TCRdb table, and some are missing; sequencing was by immunoSEQ multiplex PCR. Altogether more than 20,000 clones are present, around 90% being singletons, with the ten largest covering under 35%. Sequences were derived from peripheral blood, sampled 28 days after the second AZD1222 dose. The source is an adult who received the AZD1222 COVID-19 vaccine.

The chain links TRBV5-1 to TRBJ2-3, with D hard to call. V was shortened by 1 base and J by 2 bases, with 14 bases between the two germline ends. This CDR3 has 16 residues. Germline assignment: CDR1 SGHRS and CDR2 YFSETQ. The CDR3 reads CASSLFGFSLTDTQYF. The CDR3 nucleotides are TGCGCCAGCAGCTTGTTCGGTTTCAGCCTCACAGATACGCAGTATTTT.

The CDR3 DNA is TGTGCCAGCATCCGGACCGGCCTGGGGACCGGGGAGCTGTTTTTT. Protein sequence: CASIRTGLGTGELFF. The chain uses TRBV19 and TRBJ2-2; no definite D call. There are 15 residues in the CDR3. Germline V CDR1 and CDR2: LNHDA, SQIVND (reference sequence). V gave up 9 bases and J gave up 5 bases, with 19 bases separating them.

This chain uses TRBV24-1 with TRBJ1-6, with D possibly being TRBD1 (5 bases). Germline loops: CDR1 KGHDR, CDR2 SFDVKD. V shed 9 bases and J shed 0 bases, with 17 bases lying between them. The CDR3 length is 17 residues. The CDR3 sequence is CATPLGPPSSYNSPLHF. The CDR3 DNA reads TGTGCCACCCCATTGGGACCGCCGAGCTCCTATAATTCACCCCTCCACTTT.

This clone was seen a handful of times. The chain carries TRBV4-1 and TRBJ2-7; 7 bases map to TRBD2. Germline CDR1 is MGHRA and CDR2 is YSYEKL. The trim removed 4 bases at V and 4 bases at J, leaving 10 bases unmatched. This CDR3 is built from 15 residues. This CDR3 reads CASSPHPAGYYEQYF. The CDR3 nucleotides read TGCGCCAGCAGCCCTCACCCAGCGGGATATTACGAGCAGTACTTC.

This clone was seen a single time. This chain connects TRBV9 to TRBJ2-5; 11 nucleotides agree with TRBD2. This CDR3 spans 15 amino acids. CDR1 is SGDLS, CDR2 YYNGEE, per germline. J lost 5 bases, V lost 6 bases, and 9 bases had no gene match. CDR3 DNA: TGTGCCAGCAACCAACTAGCGGGAGTTGGGGAGACCCAGTACTTC. It codes for CASNQLAGVGETQYF.

The rearrangement links TRBV3-1 (or the pseudogene TRBV3-2) to TRBJ2-5; D uncertain. In germline, CDR1 is LGHDT, CDR2 YNNKEL (reference sequence). The ends were cut back, 4 bases at V and 0 bases at J, with 9 bases in the middle. The CDR3 covers 14 residues. The CDR3: CASSPLRDQETQYF. The CDR3 DNA is TGTGCCAGCAGCCCGCTTCGGGACCAAGAGACCCAGTACTTC.

The chain couples TRBV7-8 to TRBJ1-2; 8 nucleotides line up with TRBD1. J gave up 2 bases and V 6 bases, and 8 bases lay outside the gene matches. The CDR3 sequence is 15 residues long. Per the germline V gene, CDR1 is SGHVS and CDR2 is FQNEAQ. The CDR3 sequence is CASSPTRQGNYGYTF. The CDR3 DNA follows: TGTGCCAGCAGTCCTACCCGACAGGGGAACTATGGCTACACCTTC. The full variable domain, with the rest looked up from reference TRBV7-8 and TRBJ1-2, is GAGVSQSPRYKVAKRGQDVALRCDPISGHVSLFWYQQALGQGPEFLTYFQNEAQLDKSGLPSDRFFAERPEGSVSTLKIQRTQQEDSAVYLCASSPTRQGNYGYTFGSGTRLTVV.

The rearrangement links TRBV5-1 to TRBJ1-5, with D unresolved. The CDR3 consists of 13 residues. Germline CDR1 reads SGHRS; CDR2 reads YFSETQ. V was cut by 5 bases and J by 3 bases, with 9 bases left in between. As DNA, the CDR3 is TGCGCCAGCAGGGAGGGAAACAATCAGCCCCAGCATTTT. Translating gives CASREGNNQPQHF. Based on the CDR3 plus reference TRBV5-1 and TRBJ1-5, the full variable domain is KAGVTQTPRYLIKTRGQQVTLSCSPISGHRSVSWYQQTPGQGLQFLFEYFSETQRNKGNFPGRFSGRQFSNSRSEMNVSTLELGDSALYLCASREGNNQPQHFGDGTRLSIL.

The V gene is TRBV5-6, the J gene TRBJ2-7; D uncertain. CDR1 SGHDT and CDR2 YYEEEE come from the germline V gene. The CDR3 runs 14 residues. Trimming took 4 bases from V and 3 from J, leaving 14 bases between them. CDR3 sequence reads: CASSPLAEVYEQYF. The CDR3 DNA reads as TGTGCCAGCAGCCCCCTCGCGGAAGTCTACGAGCAGTACTTC. Based on the CDR3 plus reference TRBV5-6 and TRBJ2-7, the full variable domain is DAGVTQSPTHLIKTRGQQVTLRCSPKSGHDTVSWYQQALGQGPQFIFQYYEEEERQRGNFPDRFSGHQFPNYSSELNVNALLLGDSALYLCASSPLAEVYEQYFGPGTRLTVT.

The rearrangement uses TRBV5-1 and TRBJ2-1; unclear D gene. The CDR3 is 15 residues long. V gave up 2 bases and J gave up 6 bases, with 15 bases separating them. CDR1 and CDR2 from the germline V gene are SGHRS and YFSETQ. CDR3 region: CASSFRAQALNEQFF. The CDR3 DNA is TGCGCCAGCAGCTTCCGGGCCCAGGCCCTCAATGAGCAGTTCTTC.

V usage is TRBV9 and J usage is TRBJ2-7; perhaps TRBD2 as D (7 bases). The CDR3 is made up of 14 amino acids. Germline V lookup: CDR1 SGDLS, CDR2 YYNGEE. With 0 bases removed from V and 3 bases from J, the gap between germline ends came to 10 bases. CDR3 amino acids: CASSVEGGHYEQYF. DNA of the CDR3: TGTGCCAGCAGCGTAGAGGGGGGGCACTACGAGCAGTACTTC.

This clone was observed a handful of times. The chain has TRBV5-1 and TRBJ2-1; D tentatively fits TRBD1 or TRBD2 (6 bases each). This CDR3 region has 16 residues. Germline V gene sequence: CDR1 SGHRS, CDR2 YFSETQ. The V and J ends lost 3 bases and 7 bases respectively, with 20 bases between them. The CDR3 spells CASSWNFGGLVNEQFF. The DNA of the CDR3 is TGCGCCAGCAGCTGGAATTTCGGGGGCTTGGTTAATGAGCAGTTCTTC.

The CDR3 DNA reads TGTGCCAGCAGCGGAGACAGGGGATTGGAAGGCTACACCTTC. Encoded protein: CASSGDRGLEGYTF. The chain joins TRBV28 to TRBJ1-2, with 8 positions matching TRBD1. The V and J ends lost 6 bases and 8 bases, in that order; junction bases with no gene match: 11. The germline CDR1 and CDR2 sequences are MDHEN and SYDVKM. The CDR3 has 14 residues.

The V gene is TRBV19, the J gene TRBJ1-5; D remains ambiguous. The germline CDR1 and CDR2 sequences are LNHDA and SQIVND (reference sequence). Deletions cut 1 base from V and 8 bases from J, with 3 bases between. This CDR3 spans 11 amino acids. The CDR3 bases are TGTGCCAGTAGTATAGGGGAGCCCCAGCATTTT. Translating it yields CASSIGEPQHF. Supplemented by reference TRBV19 and TRBJ1-5, the full variable domain reads DGGITQSPKYLFRKEGQNVTLSCEQNLNHDAMYWYRQDPGQGLRLIYYSQIVNDFQKGDIAEGYSVSREKKESFPLTVTSAQKNPTAFYLCASSIGEPQHFGDGTRLSIL.

The rearrangement links TRBV6-2 or TRBV6-3 to TRBJ2-3, with TRBD2 identical over 7 bases. The CDR3 covers 16 residues. With 2 bases clipped from V and 0 bases from J, the junction kept 5 bases outside the gene matches. CDR1 is MNHEY, CDR2 SVGEGT, per germline. The CDR3 bases are TGTGCCAGCAGTTACGGGTCTAGCGGTAGCACAGATACGCAGTATTTT. Its protein is CASSYGSSGSTDTQYF.

The J gene is TRBJ1-3, the V gene TRBV13, with no clear D. Germline CDR1 is PRHDT and CDR2 is FYEKMQ (reference sequence). The CDR3 extends over 15 amino acids. The germline V and J ends were trimmed by 3 bases and 0 bases, with 9 bases remaining between them. CDR3 nucleotide sequence: TGTGCCAGCAGCTTGCGGTCGAGCTCTGGAAACACCATATATTTT. This codes for CASSLRSSSGNTIYF.

The rearrangement joins TRBV7-2 to TRBJ2-5; D ambiguous. The V end was cut by 5 bases, the J end by 2 bases, with 3 bases between. The CDR3 runs 11 residues. Looked up from germline, CDR1 is SGHTA and CDR2 is FQGNSA. CDR3 DNA sequence: TGTGCCAGCAGCGCGCAAGAGACCCAGTACTTC. It encodes CASSAQETQYF.

The table lists this clone with a count of one. The chain employs TRBV12-3 or TRBV12-4 and TRBJ2-3; D possibly corresponds to TRBD1 (5 bases). V shed 9 bases and J shed 6 bases, with 13 bases lying between them. The CDR3 extends over 12 amino acids. The CDR3 DNA reads TGTGCCAGTTCCTTGGGGCTGGATACGCAGTATTTT. Encoded protein: CASSLGLDTQYF.

The chain recombines TRBV7-2 with TRBJ2-5; D perhaps matches TRBD2 (7 bases). The CDR3 sequence is 16 residues long. In germline, CDR1 is SGHTA, CDR2 FQGNSA. Between the trimmed V and J ends, which lost 0 bases and 4 bases, there was a span of 15 bases. The CDR3 bases are TGTGCCAGCAGCTTAGCCCCCCGCGGGGGCGCAGAGACCCAGTACTTC. As protein: CASSLAPRGGAETQYF.

In its sample, this clone was seen once. The genes are TRBV11-2 and TRBJ2-2; D not certain. V gave up 0 bases and J gave up 6 bases, with 8 bases separating them. The CDR3 totals 14 residues. The germline V gene has CDR1 SGHAT and CDR2 FQNNGV. The CDR3 region has the DNA TGTGCCAGCAGCTTAGACAGGCTGCCCGGGGAGCTGTTTTTT. Encoded protein: CASSLDRLPGELFF.